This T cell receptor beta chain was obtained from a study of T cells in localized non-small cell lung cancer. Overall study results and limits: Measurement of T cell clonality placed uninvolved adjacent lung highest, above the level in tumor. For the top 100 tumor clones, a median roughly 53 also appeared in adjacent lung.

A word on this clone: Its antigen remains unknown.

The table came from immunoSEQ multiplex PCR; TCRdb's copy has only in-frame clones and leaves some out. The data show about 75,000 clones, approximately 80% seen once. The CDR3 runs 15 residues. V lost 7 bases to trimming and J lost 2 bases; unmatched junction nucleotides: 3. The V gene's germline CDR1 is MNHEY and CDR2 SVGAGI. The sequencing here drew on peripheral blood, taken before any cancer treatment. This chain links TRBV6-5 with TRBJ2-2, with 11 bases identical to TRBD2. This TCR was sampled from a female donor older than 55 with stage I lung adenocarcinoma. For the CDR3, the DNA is TGTGCCAGCATACTAGCGGGGGAAAACACCGGGGAGCTGTTTTTT. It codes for CASILAGENTGELFF.